This T cell receptor beta chain emerged from a study of T cell responses to AZD1222 COVID-19 vaccine. Some clones are missing from TCRdb's copy, which holds only in-frame ones; the method was immunoSEQ multiplex PCR. This table holds 140,000 or so clones, around 91% found once. Germline lookup yields CDR1 SGHKS and CDR2 YYEKEE (reference sequence). Losses at the gene ends were 3 bases for V and 8 bases for J; bases not matched to a gene: 3. The CDR3 extends over 14 amino acids. This specimen consisted of peripheral blood, obtained on day 0 of AZD1222 vaccination. The V and J genes are TRBV5-5 and TRBJ1-6, with 9 bases fitting TRBD1. This clonotype was sampled from an adult in good health. The CDR3 spells CASSWGQGDSPLHF. The DNA of the CDR3 is TGTGCCAGCAGCTGGGGACAGGGTGATTCACCCCTCCACTTT. Together with reference TRBV5-5 and TRBJ1-6, the CDR3 gives the full variable domain: DAGVTQSPTHLIKTRGQQVTLRCSPISGHKSVSWYQQVLGQGPQFIFQYYEKEERGRGNFPDRFSARQFPNYSSELNVNALLLGDSALYLCASSWGQGDSPLHFGNGTRLTVT.